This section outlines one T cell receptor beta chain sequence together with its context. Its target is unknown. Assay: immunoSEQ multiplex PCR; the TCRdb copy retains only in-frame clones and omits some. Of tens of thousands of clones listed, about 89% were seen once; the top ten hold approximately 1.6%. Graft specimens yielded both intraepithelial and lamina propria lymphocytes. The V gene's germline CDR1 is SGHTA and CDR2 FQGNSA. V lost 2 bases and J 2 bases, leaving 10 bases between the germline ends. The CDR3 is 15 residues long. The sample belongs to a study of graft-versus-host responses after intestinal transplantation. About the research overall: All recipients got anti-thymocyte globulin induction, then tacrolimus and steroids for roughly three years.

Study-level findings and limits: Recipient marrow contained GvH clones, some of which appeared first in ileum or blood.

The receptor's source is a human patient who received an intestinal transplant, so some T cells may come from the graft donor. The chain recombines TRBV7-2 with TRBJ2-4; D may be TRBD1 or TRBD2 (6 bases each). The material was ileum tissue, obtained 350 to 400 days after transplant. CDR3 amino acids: CASSLTGTSKNIQYF. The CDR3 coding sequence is TGTGCCAGCAGCTTAACAGGGACTTCCAAAAACATTCAGTACTTC.